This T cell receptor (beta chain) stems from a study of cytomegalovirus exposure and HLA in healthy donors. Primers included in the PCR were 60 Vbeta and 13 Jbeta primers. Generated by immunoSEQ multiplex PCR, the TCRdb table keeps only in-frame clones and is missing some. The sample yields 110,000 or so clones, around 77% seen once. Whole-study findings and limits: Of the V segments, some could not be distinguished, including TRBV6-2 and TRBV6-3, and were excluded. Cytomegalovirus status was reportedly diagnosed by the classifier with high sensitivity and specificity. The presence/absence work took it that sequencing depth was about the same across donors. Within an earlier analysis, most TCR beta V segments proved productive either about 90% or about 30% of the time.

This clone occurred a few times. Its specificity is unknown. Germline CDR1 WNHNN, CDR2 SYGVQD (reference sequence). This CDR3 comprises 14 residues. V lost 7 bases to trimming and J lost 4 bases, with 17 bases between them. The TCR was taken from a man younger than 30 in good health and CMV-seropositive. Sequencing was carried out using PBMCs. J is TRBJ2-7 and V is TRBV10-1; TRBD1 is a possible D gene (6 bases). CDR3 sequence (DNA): TGCGCCAGCAATGTGGGCAGGGGAAAGTACGAGCAGTACTTC. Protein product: CASNVGRGKYEQYF.